This TCR beta chain derives from a study of blood T cell repertoires in COVID-19. Study-wide context: Spain, Italy and the United States supplied samples that represented acute and convalescent COVID-19. PBMCs, B-cell-depleted T cells, or T cells were the source of the cDNA or gDNA that made up the material.

Trimming shortened V by 3 bases and J by 3 bases, and 15 bases separated the two germline ends. There are 15 residues in the CDR3. Germline V gene sequence: CDR1 SNHLY, CDR2 FYNNEI. In the original workflow: Amplification with reference gene primers provided the estimates of nucleated cell counts. TCRdb's table, derived via immunoSEQ multiplex PCR, lists solely in-frame clones and lacks some. V, J and clone size are taken as reported in that table, and D and trimming were inferred from the DNA itself. The sample includes about 240,000 clones, about 87% of them seen just once. The sequenced sample was peripheral blood. The sequence derives from a woman in her seventies with active or convalescent COVID-19. The rearrangement links TRBV2 to TRBJ2-7; D is unresolved. Written as DNA, the CDR3 is TGTGCCAGCAGTGAGAACTCAGGCCTAAACTACGAGCAGTACTTC. Amino acids: CASSENSGLNYEQYF.